This entry lists 14 T cell receptor beta chains sequenced from one sample in a study of identical twins. MiXCR, applied by TCRdb to the 5' RACE reads, yields one record per CDR3 protein. The sample lists around 500,000 distinct CDR3 sequences, 13% to 15% occurring once. This sample was also put to use in a study of yellow fever vaccine responses in identical twins.

Sample: CD4+ T cells sorted from blood. The receptors stem from a woman aged 18-35 years in good health.

On this clonotype: The junction departs from germline at one end; a sequencing error may be responsible. The chain has TRBV7-7 and TRBJ2-1, with D perhaps TRBD2 (5 bases). This CDR3 has 14 residues. Germline lookup yields CDR1 SSHAT and CDR2 FNYEAQ (reference sequence). In DNA, the CDR3 is TGTGCTAGCAGCCGAACCCCTAGCAACTATGAGCAGTTCTTC. This codes for CASSRTPSNYEQFF.

This clonotype appeared a few times. The gene calls are TRBV28 and TRBJ2-5; perhaps D is TRBD1 or TRBD2 (5 bases each). Trimming cost V 6 bases and J 3 bases, with 14 bases left between them. Germline V gives CDR1 MDHEN, CDR2 SYDVKM. The length of the CDR3 is 14 residues. The CDR3 here is CASSSPGREETQYF. The CDR3 region has the DNA TGTGCCAGCAGCTCTCCGGGACGAGAAGAGACCCAGTACTTC. Full variable domain (outside the CDR3, taken from reference TRBV28 and TRBJ2-5): DVKVTQSSRYLVKRTGEKVFLECVQDMDHENMFWYRQDPGLGLRLIYFSYDVKMKEKGDIPEGYSVSREKKERFSLILESASTNQTSMYLCASSSPGREETQYFGPGTRLLVL.

As concerns this clonotype: One end of the junction is discordant with germline, which a read error may explain. The chain joins TRBV7-7 to TRBJ2-1; 7 bases agree with TRBD1. Germline lookup yields CDR1 SSHAT and CDR2 FNYEAQ (reference sequence). The CDR3 has 16 residues. CDR3 amino acids: CASSPTLQTGYNEQFF. The CDR3 DNA sequence: TGTGCTAGCAGCCCCACGCTTCAGACAGGGTACAATGAGCAGTTCTTC.

This clonotype was counted a few times. The genes are TRBV20-1 and TRBJ2-3, with D possibly matching TRBD1 (6 bases). Trimming cost V 5 bases and J 6 bases, with 18 bases left between them. Germline CDR1 reads DFQATT; CDR2 reads SNEGSKA (reference sequence). The CDR3 extends over 14 amino acids. The CDR3: CSARTDPRVDTQYF. As DNA, the CDR3 is TGCAGTGCTCGGACAGACCCGCGGGTGGATACGCAGTATTTT.

V is TRBV18 and J is TRBJ1-6; tentatively, D is TRBD1 (6 bases). The germline V gene encodes CDR1 KGHSH and CDR2 LQKENI. The CDR3 contains 14 residues. Trimming took off 3 bases at V and 8 bases at J, with 11 bases between the two ends. The CDR3 here is CASSPDRRDSPLHF. In DNA form, the CDR3 reads TGTGCCAGCTCACCTGACAGGCGGGATTCACCCCTCCACTTT.

V usage is TRBV7-9 and J usage is TRBJ2-3; D is undetermined. CDR1 SEHNR and CDR2 FQNEAQ come from the germline V gene (reference sequence). The length of the CDR3 is 15 residues. V gave up 0 bases and J gave up 3 bases, with 10 bases separating them. This CDR3 is CASSLARARTDTQYF. The CDR3 DNA sequence: TGTGCCAGCAGCTTAGCTCGCGCGAGGACAGATACGCAGTATTTT.

The V and J genes are TRBV5-6 and TRBJ1-1; D is perhaps TRBD1 (6 bases). Germline lookup yields CDR1 SGHDT and CDR2 YYEEEE. V was shortened by 0 bases and J by 6 bases, with 12 bases between the two germline ends. The CDR3 loop spans 14 amino acids. The DNA for the CDR3 is TGTGCCAGCAGCTTGGCCTGGGGGGCCCCTGAAGCTTTCTTT. It specifies CASSLAWGAPEAFF.

This clonotype has only a few counts. This chain connects TRBV4-3 to TRBJ2-7, with D tentatively TRBD1 or TRBD2 (5 bases each). The CDR3 has 15 amino acids. V dropped 4 bases and J dropped 0 bases, with 13 bases sitting between them. From germline, CDR1 is LGHNA and CDR2 YSLEER. The CDR3, as DNA: TGCGCCAGCAGCCCCAAAATGAGGGGCTCCTACGAGCAGTACTTC. Encoded protein: CASSPKMRGSYEQYF.

This rearrangement joins TRBV28 to TRBJ2-7; D may be TRBD1 (7 bases). This CDR3 is 11 amino acids long. V lost 10 bases and J 6 bases, leaving 13 bases between the germline ends. Germline CDR1 is MDHEN and CDR2 is SYDVKM. CDR3 coding DNA: TGTGCCACCAGGGGGAGGCCCGAGCAGTACTTC. Its translation: CATRGRPEQYF.

The rearrangement uses TRBV20-1 and TRBJ2-7; D may be TRBD2 (6 bases). V was pared by 6 bases and J by 1 base, with 16 bases between. The CDR3 consists of 14 residues. Germline V CDR1 and CDR2: DFQATT, SNEGSKA (reference sequence). The chain's CDR3 is CSARRVRGSYEQYF. CDR3 DNA: TGCAGTGCGAGGAGGGTGAGGGGATCCTACGAGCAGTACTTC.

This clonotype was seen a handful of times. The rearrangement uses TRBV20-1 and TRBJ2-7; D uncertain. There are 16 residues in the CDR3. Trimming took off 3 bases at V and 2 bases at J, with 20 bases between the two ends. Germline V CDR1 and CDR2: DFQATT, SNEGSKA (reference sequence). The CDR3 bases are TGCAGTGCTAGGCCCCCTCCGGTGGCGGTGGCCTACGAGCAGTACTTC. It is translated as CSARPPPVAVAYEQYF.

V is TRBV11-1 and J is TRBJ2-7; 10 bases agree with TRBD2. The ends lost 5 bases at V and 2 bases at J; junction bases unmatched: 6. The CDR3 is 15 amino acids. Germline CDR1 reads SGHAT; CDR2 reads FQDESV (reference sequence). CDR3 sequence (DNA): TGTGCCAGCAGCCAACTAGCGGGACAAACCTACGAGCAGTACTTC. It codes for CASSQLAGQTYEQYF.

The chain has TRBV4-3 and TRBJ2-1; 11 nucleotides line up with TRBD1. The germline V gene has CDR1 LGHNA and CDR2 YSLEER. This CDR3 is 19 amino acids long. V was pared by 0 bases and J by 6 bases, with 13 bases of the junction left unmatched. This CDR3 is CASSQDLRGTGTGGNEQFF. CDR3 nucleotide sequence: TGCGCCAGCAGCCAAGATCTAAGGGGAACCGGGACAGGGGGCAATGAGCAGTTCTTC.

The V gene is TRBV7-6, the J gene TRBJ2-1; TRBD2 matches at 15 bases. This CDR3 has 16 amino acids. The trim removed 1 base at V and 9 bases at J, leaving 4 bases unmatched. Germline V gene sequence: CDR1 SGHVS, CDR2 FNYEAQ. CDR3 bases: TGTGCCAGCAGCTTAGGGACTAGCGGGGGGGCCGGTGAGCAGTTCTTC. It codes for CASSLGTSGGAGEQFF.